This T cell receptor (beta chain) is from a study of radiotherapy plus CTLA-4 blockade in lung cancer. About the study: Of the patients, roughly 17% showed objective responses and under 40% attained disease control. Broader study findings: Expansion of tumor-derived TCR clones was observed in blood after radiotherapy plus ipilimumab. Early blood T cell clone dynamics reportedly forecast response best, with interferon-beta.

Receiving focal radiation plus CTLA-4 blockade with ipilimumab were patients who had chemo-refractory metastatic non-small-cell lung cancer. Germline CDR1 is LNHDA and CDR2 is SQIVND (reference sequence). The CDR3 has 14 residues. V lost 0 bases and J lost 6, with 9 bases in between. Assay: immunoSEQ multiplex PCR; the TCRdb copy retains only in-frame clones and omits some. The sample consists of 25,000 to 35,000 clones, about 80% of them appearing once. In regard to this clone: Its antigen is unidentified.

The sample in question was peripheral blood, obtained from a patient treated with radiotherapy plus ipilimumab. The TCR originated in a human donor with non-small cell lung cancer that progressed on radiotherapy plus ipilimumab. V usage is TRBV19 and J usage is TRBJ1-5; D is ambiguous. The CDR3 region is CASSIDTTSQPQHF. DNA of the CDR3: TGTGCCAGTAGTATAGATACGACGAGTCAGCCCCAGCATTTT.